These T cell receptor beta chains were read from a single sample in a study of tumor-infiltrating lymphocytes in primary liver carcinoma. TCRdb re-called the multiplex PCR reads with MiXCR, one entry per CDR3 protein. The sample consists of some 320,000 distinct CDR3 sequences, roughly 60% of them appearing once. Sequencing was done on a sample of peripheral blood. The receptor source for this set is a man aged 40-50 years with primary liver carcinoma and hepatitis B virus infection. CDR3s include the opening cysteine and the closing phenylalanine or tryptophan.

TRBV7-3 | CASSPPGLGNEQFF
TRBV11-1 | CASSLVVAGGSNEQFF
TRBV4-1 | CASSQADRGYEQYF
TRBV12-3/TRBV12-4 | CDSSLQGGGTGELFF
TRBV6-6 | CASSYDLRTDNSPRHF
TRBV6-1 | CASSEGPYGGNTIYF
TRBV7-9 | CASSRLVNTGELFF
TRBV29-1 | CSVEDRTYEQYF
TRBV5-5 | CASCLIETVYNEQFF
TRBV11-2 | CASSFRTVTDKQYF
TRBV11-2 | CASSTGTTSPETQYF
TRBV19 | CASRGQGYDEQFF
TRBV6-1 | CATLRGVDEQFF
TRBV25-1 | CASSVGGGEQYF
TRBV28 | CASSLADSTDTQYF
TRBV12-3/TRBV12-4 | CVSTLSGLAARETQYF
TRBV5-5 | CTSSLRAGGKGDTQYF
TRBV4-1 | CTSSQPDRATGELSF
TRBV7-9 | CANSLEGQPQHF
TRBV29-1 | CSVGLSGGNTIYF
TRBV30 | CAWSKQGAGELFF
TRBV5-6 | CASDRIGADNEQFF
TRBV4-3 | CASSHGTRRGGGEPFF
TRBV6-2/TRBV6-3 | CASGKVRYIVQFF
TRBV30 | CAWKKLNTEAFF
TRBV10-3 | CAISEVVGGSDTQYF
TRBV11-2 | CVCSYRGRRTGELFF
TRBV5-4 | CASSTQGVGETQYF
TRBV29-1 | CSDSGGMLLDTEAFF
TRBV11-1 | CANSLKQGEQHF
TRBV29-1 | CSVDGGWEMRTEAFF
TRBV12-3/TRBV12-4 | CASSLGFSYEQYF
TRBV11-2 | CASSLGGGGGLTEAFF
TRBV5-4 | CASSSSGRGPYEQYF
TRBV5-1 | CTSSSGTDFWSPLHF
TRBV6-2/TRBV6-3 | CASSFLNNEQFF
TRBV7-9 | CASSFTEETQYF
TRBV7-8 | CASSLDNRAGGELFF
TRBV6-2/TRBV6-3 | CASTTGGHAQFF
TRBV6-5 | CASNPGLAGTGMQCF
TRBV4-3 | CASIQDRGGSYNEQFF
TRBV12-5 | CASTASGTNEQFF